What follows are 5 T cell receptor beta chains derived from one specimen sequenced in a study of control samples from healthy donors and cancer patients. Libraries were prepared by immunoSEQ multiplex PCR; TCRdb keeps only in-frame clonotypes and omits some of them. The sample contains 190,000 or so clones, around 93% of which appear only once. Sample: blood. All receptors come from a man younger than 30 in good health.

This chain uses TRBV30 with TRBJ2-3; unclear D gene. In germline, CDR1 is GTSNPN, CDR2 SVGIG (reference sequence). V lost 0 bases and J lost 6, with 7 bases in between. The CDR3 spans 12 residues. The chain's CDR3 is CAWSVRPDTQYF. CDR3 DNA: TGTGCCTGGAGTGTACGCCCCGATACGCAGTATTTT.

The chain employs TRBV24-1 and TRBJ2-5; possibly TRBD2 for D (6 bases). Germline V gives CDR1 KGHDR, CDR2 SFDVKD. There are 15 residues in the CDR3. V shed 7 bases and J shed 5 bases, with 19 bases lying between them. The CDR3 spells CATSASGGPGETQYF. Written as DNA, the CDR3 is TGTGCCACCAGCGCCTCCGGGGGACCAGGGGAGACCCAGTACTTC.

The gene calls are TRBV5-1 and TRBJ1-2; no clear D gene. Germline CDR1 SGHRS, CDR2 YFSETQ. Trimming took off 0 bases at V and 4 bases at J, with 4 bases between the two ends. This CDR3 has 12 residues. The CDR3 bases are TGCGCCAGCAGCTTGGACAGCTATGGCTACACCTTC. This sequence encodes CASSLDSYGYTF.

The chain links TRBV20-1 to TRBJ2-1; D ambiguous. The germline CDR1 and CDR2 sequences are DFQATT and SNEGSKA (reference sequence). Trimming took off 3 bases at V and 4 bases at J, with 7 bases between the two ends. This CDR3 spans 12 amino acids. The CDR3 DNA reads as TGCAGTGCTAGTCTTGCTTACAATGAGCAGTTCTTC. This gives the protein CSASLAYNEQFF.

The chain is built from TRBV10-3 and TRBJ1-2, with D tentatively TRBD1 (6 bases). The CDR3 totals 10 residues. Germline assignment: CDR1 ENHRY and CDR2 SYGVKD. Trimming took off 10 bases at V and 11 bases at J, with 14 bases between the two ends. CDR3 nucleotides: TGTGCCACCGGACAGAGGGATTACACCTTC. Translation: CATGQRDYTF.